The 10 T cell receptor beta chains presented below share a single source sample, sequenced in a study of blood T cells in healthy people across ages. With a J-beta primer mix and a sample-barcoded 5' primer, a second PCR ran 7 to 11 cycles. A single record per CDR3 protein comes from TCRdb applying MiXCR to the 5' RACE reads. The sample shows hundreds of thousands of distinct CDR3 sequences, around 50% of them seen only once. The sequenced material came from blood. The receptors shown here come from a man between 40 and 49 years old in good health.

The J gene is TRBJ1-2, the V gene TRBV6-6; D unresolved. Trimming took 4 bases from V and 5 from J, leaving 14 bases between them. Germline-derived CDR1 and CDR2 are MNHNY and SVGAGI (reference sequence). The CDR3 loop spans 14 amino acids. CDR3 protein: CASSSSLASYGYTF. DNA for the CDR3: TGTGCCAGCAGTTCCTCGCTCGCGTCTTATGGCTACACCTTC.

The V and J genes are TRBV28 and TRBJ2-3, with D unresolved. CDR3 length: 17 amino acids. CDR1 and CDR2 (germline): MDHEN, SYDVKM. V shed 6 bases and J shed 1 base, with 20 bases lying between them. CDR3 protein: CASRNPSVRTGTDTQYF. CDR3 nucleotides: TGTGCCAGCAGGAACCCCTCGGTTCGTACCGGCACAGATACGCAGTATTTT.

This clonotype has just a few counts. The chain is built from TRBV7-9 and TRBJ1-2; D gene ambiguous. This CDR3 contains 14 residues. Per the germline V gene, CDR1 is SEHNR and CDR2 is FQNEAQ (reference sequence). Trimming stripped 9 bases from V and 7 bases from J, with 21 bases between. Here the CDR3 DNA reads TGTGCCAGTCAGGCGGGGAAATCGGGCAGTGGCTACACCTTC. This sequence encodes CASQAGKSGSGYTF.

The V gene is TRBV9, the J gene TRBJ2-5, with 9 bases matching TRBD1. Looked up from germline, CDR1 is SGDLS and CDR2 is YYNGEE. J lost 1 base, V lost 0 bases, and 13 bases had no gene match. This CDR3 has 19 amino acids. The CDR3 region is CASSVAPGVQGAIQETQYF. The CDR3 nucleotides read TGTGCCAGCAGCGTAGCACCAGGGGTACAGGGGGCGATCCAAGAGACCCAGTACTTC.

J is TRBJ1-2 and V is TRBV10-3, with 8 nucleotides matching TRBD1. After removal of 2 bases from V and 13 bases from J, the junction contained 9 bases not matched to a gene. The CDR3 length is 13 residues. Germline lookup yields CDR1 ENHRY and CDR2 SYGVKD. CDR3 in amino acids: CAISETDRVDRTF. DNA for the CDR3: TGTGCCATCAGTGAGACGGACAGGGTGGACCGCACCTTC.

In its sample, this clonotype was seen a few times. This chain uses TRBV28 with TRBJ1-2; D is unresolved. The V and J ends lost 7 bases and 2 bases respectively, with 8 bases between them. Looked up from germline, CDR1 is MDHEN and CDR2 is SYDVKM. The CDR3 spans 12 residues. CDR3 DNA sequence: TGTGCCAGCACTGGGAAGAACTATGGCTACACCTTC. Protein product: CASTGKNYGYTF.

The genes are TRBV24-1 and TRBJ2-2, with 14 bases identical to TRBD2. V shed 3 bases and J 9 bases; nucleotides not matched to a gene: 8. Germline CDR1 KGHDR, CDR2 SFDVKD. The CDR3 is made up of 17 amino acids. CDR3 coding DNA: TGTGCCACCAGTGATACCGGGACTAGCGGGAGATATCGGGAGCTGTTTTTT. It yields the protein CATSDTGTSGRYRELFF.

CDR3 sequence (DNA): TGTGCCAGCAGTGAACGGTGGACTAGCGTCTACAATGAGCAGTTCTTC. It encodes CASSERWTSVYNEQFF. The chain links TRBV6-1 to TRBJ2-1, with 9 bases aligning to TRBD2. The CDR3 extends over 16 amino acids. From germline, CDR1 is MNHNS and CDR2 SASEGT. The V segment lost 2 bases and the J segment 3 bases; nucleotides outside the gene matches: 5.

The chain recombines TRBV27 with TRBJ2-5; D is perhaps TRBD2 (5 bases). The DNA end is more similar to TRBJ2-7, so the J call may be wrong. The CDR3 runs 12 residues. The germline gives CDR1 MNHEY, CDR2 SMNVEV (reference sequence). The CDR3 DNA reads TGTGCCAGCAGTCGACTACTTGACGAGCAGTACTTC. Its protein product is CASSRLLDEQYF.

This clonotype came up once. The CDR3 DNA reads as TGTGCCAGCAGACCCGGGACTAGCCAACTGAGAGAGCAGTACTTC. Its translation: CASRPGTSQLREQYF. The chain recombines TRBV6-5 with TRBJ2-7; 9 bases match TRBD2. The J segment lost 7 bases and the V segment lost 6 bases, leaving 13 bases of the junction unmatched. The CDR3 has 15 amino acids. Germline V CDR1 and CDR2: MNHEY, SVGAGI.